This TCR beta chain was found in a study of graft-versus-host responses after intestinal transplantation. The V and J ends lost 3 bases and 3 bases respectively, with 9 bases between them. The CDR3 contains 13 residues. CDR1 and CDR2 (germline): SGHVS, FQNEAQ. Some clones are missing from TCRdb's copy, which holds only in-frame ones; the method was immunoSEQ multiplex PCR. Of about 15,000 clones in the sample, around 96% were seen once. The receptor was derived from a human patient who received an intestinal transplant, so some T cells may come from the graft donor. The source material was PBMCs, sampled 9 days after transplant. The genes are TRBV7-8 and TRBJ2-7; D is ambiguous. CDR3 nucleotides: TGTGCCAGCAGCTTTAACTCGATCTACGAGCAGTACTTC. As protein: CASSFNSIYEQYF.